Listed here is a single TCR beta chain. A junction end diverges from the germline sequence, so it may reflect a read error. Method: immunoSEQ multiplex PCR; TCRdb's copy keeps in-frame clones and lacks some. The sample contains roughly 110,000 clones, approximately 90% of which appear only once. The CDR3 is 12 residues long. From germline, CDR1 is LNHDA and CDR2 SQIVND (reference sequence). These data are taken from a study of OX40 agonist ivuxolimab in advanced cancers. This specimen consisted of CD4+ or CD8+ T cells sorted from blood, obtained in a trial of the OX40 agonist ivuxolimab. J is TRBJ1-1 and V is TRBV19, with 8 bases matching TRBD1. The sequence derives from an adult with an advanced solid tumor such as melanoma, head and neck, liver or kidney cancer. CDR3 region: CASSLDRAVAVF. The CDR3 DNA reads TGTGCCAGTAGTCTGGACAGGGCGGTAGCAGTCTTT.